The clone carrying this TCR beta chain was picked up one time. Sample time point: pretreatment peripheral blood. Germline lookup yields CDR1 SQVTM and CDR2 ANQGSEA. The CDR3 covers 10 residues. Trimming stripped 6 bases from V and 5 bases from J, with 7 bases between. Libraries were prepared by immunoSEQ multiplex PCR; TCRdb keeps only in-frame clonotypes and omits some of them. The sample contains 80,000 to 90,000 clones, more than 75% of which appear only once. The sample comes from a study of PD-L1 blockade in urothelial cancer. The chain is built from TRBV29-1 and TRBJ2-5; unclear D gene. The TCR comes from a man aged 60-69 years with urothelial cancer. Specimen: PBMCs, collected around atezolizumab (anti-PD-L1) treatment. This chain's CDR3 is CSVHGETQYF. Here the CDR3 DNA reads TGCAGCGTCCATGGCGAGACCCAGTACTTC.